Listed here are 14 T cell receptor beta chains from one sample, sequenced in a study of blood T cell repertoires in COVID-19. TCRdb's copy holds only in-frame clones and misses some; the assay was immunoSEQ multiplex PCR. The sample yields fewer than 350,000 clones, about nine tenths seen once. The material sequenced was PBMCs or T cells enriched from blood (not recorded which). These receptors were taken from a woman aged 40 to 49 with acute COVID-19.

This chain joins TRBV27 and TRBJ1-2, with TRBD1 matching 8 bases. CDR1 is MNHEY and CDR2 is SMNVEV in the germline V gene (reference sequence). V was clipped by 6 bases and J by 8 bases; unmatched bases: 11. The CDR3 runs to 14 residues. This chain's CDR3 is CASSKGQGVGGYTF. The CDR3 coding sequence is TGTGCCAGCAGCAAAGGACAGGGTGTCGGGGGCTACACCTTC.

Points on this clone: One junction end disagrees with the germline gene, perhaps due to a read error. J is TRBJ1-2 and V is TRBV29-1, with D perhaps matching TRBD1 (6 bases). This CDR3 has 14 residues. In germline, CDR1 is SQVTM, CDR2 ANQGSEA. This CDR3 is CSVEGEGGGYGYTF. In DNA form, the CDR3 reads TGCAGCGTCGAAGGGGAGGGGGGCGGCTATGGCTACACCTTC.

The J gene is TRBJ1-4, the V gene TRBV19; D is perhaps TRBD1 (6 bases). The germline gives CDR1 LNHDA, CDR2 SQIVND (reference sequence). CDR3 size: 12 residues. This chain's CDR3 is CATGQYNEKLFF. The CDR3 bases are TGTGCTACCGGACAGTACAATGAAAAACTGTTTTTT.

V is TRBV6-5 and J is TRBJ2-7; a weak D match, TRBD2 (6 bases). CDR1 and CDR2 (germline): MNHEY, SVGAGI. The CDR3 is 12 residues long. V was shortened by 0 bases and J by 6 bases, with 6 bases between the two germline ends. The CDR3 sequence: CASSYSGGEQYF. The CDR3 DNA sequence: TGTGCCAGCAGTTACTCCGGGGGCGAGCAGTACTTC.

The chain has TRBV3-1 (or the pseudogene TRBV3-2) and TRBJ1-4; TRBD1 matches at 10 bases. With V trimmed by 3 bases and J by 8 bases, 3 bases remained unmatched. The CDR3 length is 14 residues. The germline V gene has CDR1 LGHDT and CDR2 YNNKEL (reference sequence). The CDR3 DNA sequence: TGTGCCAGCAGCCAGGGGACAGGGGCGGAAAAACTGTTTTTT. It is translated as CASSQGTGAEKLFF.

The CDR3 sequence is CASSLWFGHYGYTF. The CDR3 DNA follows: TGTGCCAGCAGTTTATGGTTCGGTCACTATGGCTACACCTTC. The chain is built from TRBV28 and TRBJ1-2; D gene uncertain. Trimming cost V 0 bases and J 3 bases, with 8 bases left between them. The CDR3 covers 14 residues. Germline lookup yields CDR1 MDHEN and CDR2 SYDVKM.

This clone occurred a few times. The chain recombines TRBV30 with TRBJ1-6; 7 bases map to TRBD1. This CDR3 has 15 residues. Germline CDR1 GTSNPN, CDR2 SVGIG (reference sequence). The V and J ends lost 2 bases and 7 bases, in that order; junction bases with no gene match: 8. CDR3 nucleotide sequence: TGTGCCTGGAGTTCATCGGGGACAGCGAATTCACCCCTCCACTTT. As protein: CAWSSSGTANSPLHF.

A single count supports this clone. V usage is TRBV5-5 and J usage is TRBJ2-7; D may be TRBD1 (6 bases). Germline loops: CDR1 SGHKS, CDR2 YYEKEE (reference sequence). Trimming took 2 bases from V and 0 from J, leaving 15 bases between them. The CDR3 has 16 amino acids. CDR3 loop: CASSLGGGRGSYEQYF. CDR3 bases: TGTGCCAGCAGCTTAGGGGGTGGGAGAGGCTCCTACGAGCAGTACTTC.

The chain carries TRBV24-1 and TRBJ1-2; 7 nucleotides match TRBD1. V shed 3 bases and J 8 bases; nucleotides not matched to a gene: 8. Germline CDR1 KGHDR, CDR2 SFDVKD. This CDR3 spans 14 amino acids. The CDR3 DNA is TGTGCCACCAGTGATCGAGGACAGGTATTCGGCTACACCTTC. It codes for CATSDRGQVFGYTF.

The V gene is TRBV2, the J gene TRBJ2-7; D is perhaps TRBD1 (5 bases). The CDR3 totals 16 residues. Per germline, CDR1 SNHLY and CDR2 FYNNEI. V was trimmed by 3 bases and J by 1 base, leaving 16 bases between them. The CDR3 nucleotides are TGTGCCAGCAGTGAGTTCCCAGGGAAGATGTCCTACGAGCAGTACTTC. It is translated as CASSEFPGKMSYEQYF.

This sequence joins TRBV5-5 and TRBJ1-1; perhaps TRBD1 as D (6 bases). The CDR3 consists of 15 residues. V was trimmed by 4 bases and J by 4 bases, leaving 17 bases between them. Per the germline V gene, CDR1 is SGHKS and CDR2 is YYEKEE (reference sequence). CDR3 sequence reads: CASSHLATGPTEAFF. The CDR3 DNA is TGTGCCAGCAGCCATTTAGCTACAGGGCCCACTGAAGCTTTCTTT. Complete variable domain (other parts from reference TRBV5-5 and TRBJ1-1): DAGVTQSPTHLIKTRGQQVTLRCSPISGHKSVSWYQQVLGQGPQFIFQYYEKEERGRGNFPDRFSARQFPNYSSELNVNALLLGDSALYLCASSHLATGPTEAFFGQGTRLTVV.

The chain is built from TRBV7-9 and TRBJ1-1; D is undetermined. V gave up 4 bases and J gave up 2 bases, with 8 bases separating them. The CDR3 is made up of 13 amino acids. Germline CDR1 SEHNR, CDR2 FQNEAQ (reference sequence). The CDR3 region is CASSSRGNTEAFF. The CDR3 DNA reads TGTGCCAGCAGCTCCAGAGGAAACACTGAAGCTTTCTTT.

This clone was counted between two and nine times. The sample has other DNA sequences that encode this CDR3 too. The chain links TRBV7-9 to TRBJ1-1; no reliable D call. Germline V gives CDR1 SEHNR, CDR2 FQNEAQ (reference sequence). V gave up 6 bases and J gave up 0 bases, with 8 bases separating them. The CDR3 sequence is 13 residues long. Written as DNA, the CDR3 is TGTGCCAGCAGTTTGGCCATGAACACTGAAGCTTTCTTT. Amino acids: CASSLAMNTEAFF. Based on the CDR3 plus reference TRBV7-9 and TRBJ1-1, the full variable domain is DTGVSQNPRHKITKRGQNVTFRCDPISEHNRLYWYRQTLGQGPEFLTYFQNEAQLEKSRLLSDRFSAERPKGSFSTLEIQRTEQGDSAMYLCASSLAMNTEAFFGQGTRLTVV.

The chain has TRBV29-1 and TRBJ1-6; no firm D call. Trimming left V 7 bases short and J 0 bases short, with 16 bases between. Germline lookup yields CDR1 SQVTM and CDR2 ANQGSEA. The length of the CDR3 is 16 residues. The CDR3: CSAAATRSSYNSPLHF. CDR3 bases: TGCAGCGCCGCCGCCACAAGGAGCTCCTATAATTCACCCCTCCACTTT.